Below are 9 T cell receptor beta chains sequenced from a single sample in a study of cytomegalovirus exposure and HLA in healthy donors. The PCR had 60 Vbeta and 13 Jbeta primers. Clones were read by immunoSEQ multiplex PCR, and TCRdb kept only the in-frame ones, dropping some. Among about 170,000 clones listed, about four fifths were seen once. Sequenced input: PBMCs. These receptors came from a woman in her forties or fifties in good health and CMV-seronegative.

This clone was seen a single time. The rearrangement joins TRBV10-2 to TRBJ1-6; D remains unclear. Germline V gene data show CDR1 as WSHSY and CDR2 as SAAADI. V was trimmed by 3 bases and J by 7 bases, leaving 13 bases between them. CDR3 size: 15 residues. CDR3 DNA sequence: TGCGCCAGCAGTGACCCAGTTCCTCTGAATTCACCCCTCCACTTT. This gives the protein CASSDPVPLNSPLHF.

Written as DNA, the CDR3 is TGTGCCAGCAGCTTAACAGGGGTGAACACTGAAGCTTTCTTT. Its protein is CASSLTGVNTEAFF. The chain couples TRBV11-3 to TRBJ1-1; TRBD1 aligns across 7 bases. The CDR3 has 14 amino acids. Germline CDR1 reads SGHNT; CDR2 reads YENEEA. The V segment lost 2 bases and the J segment 0 bases; nucleotides outside the gene matches: 0.

This chain uses TRBV9 with TRBJ1-1; 9 positions agree with TRBD1. V lost 3 bases and J lost 4; bases outside the gene matches: 10. This CDR3 is built from 16 residues. Germline-derived CDR1 and CDR2 are SGDLS and YYNGEE. Here the CDR3 DNA reads TGTGCCAGCAGCGGCGGGACAGGGACAGAAGGCACTGAAGCTTTCTTT. This encodes CASSGGTGTEGTEAFF. Full variable domain (remainder filled in from reference TRBV9 and TRBJ1-1): DSGVTQTPKHLITATGQRVTLRCSPRSGDLSVYWYQQSLDQGLQFLIQYYNGEERAKGNILERFSAQQFPDLHSELNLSSLELGDSALYFCASSGGTGTEGTEAFFGQGTRLTVV.

This chain links TRBV10-3 with TRBJ2-4, with a possible D match to TRBD1 (6 bases). The CDR3 is 16 residues long. Trimming removed 6 bases from V and 0 bases from J, with 15 bases in between. Germline values: CDR1 ENHRY, CDR2 SYGVKD. CDR3 in amino acids: CAISAEQGRAKNIQYF. As DNA, the CDR3 is TGTGCCATCAGCGCGGAACAGGGAAGAGCCAAAAACATTCAGTACTTC.

This rearrangement joins TRBV18 to TRBJ1-1; a weak D match, TRBD1 (5 bases). The germline V and J ends were trimmed by 6 bases and 4 bases, with 12 bases remaining between them. The CDR3 sequence is 13 residues long. The germline CDR1 and CDR2 sequences are KGHSH and LQKENI. The CDR3: CASSRGGGTEAFF. The CDR3 region has the DNA TGTGCCAGCTCTAGGGGAGGTGGCACTGAAGCTTTCTTT.

This clone turned up a few times. The chain uses TRBV5-6 and TRBJ1-4; TRBD1 might be the D (6 bases). The CDR3 loop spans 15 amino acids. Trimming pared 0 bases from V and 3 bases from J, leaving 9 bases between. The V gene's germline CDR1 is SGHDT and CDR2 YYEEEE. The CDR3 is CASSLAGTPNEKLFF. CDR3 nucleotide sequence: TGTGCCAGCAGCTTGGCCGGGACACCTAATGAAAAACTGTTTTTT.

The count of this clone is one. J is TRBJ1-2 and V is TRBV19, with TRBD1 identical over 8 bases. The CDR3 length is 15 residues. CDR1 and CDR2 from the germline V gene are LNHDA and SQIVND (reference sequence). The ends lost 5 bases at V and 11 bases at J; junction bases unmatched: 16. In DNA, the CDR3 is TGTGCCAGTAGTTCCAAACCGGGACAGGCGAGTTTTTACACCTTC. Its protein is CASSSKPGQASFYTF.

With regard to this clone: Other DNA sequences in this specimen translate into the identical CDR3. In DNA, the CDR3 is TGTGCCAGCAGCGTTGGGCAGAACTATGGCTACACCTTC. It translates to CASSVGQNYGYTF. The chain carries TRBV9 and TRBJ1-2; D uncertain. The germline V gene encodes CDR1 SGDLS and CDR2 YYNGEE. Trimming removed 2 bases at V and 2 bases at J, with 7 bases between. This CDR3 comprises 13 residues. The whole variable domain, filled in from reference TRBV9 and TRBJ1-2, reads DSGVTQTPKHLITATGQRVTLRCSPRSGDLSVYWYQQSLDQGLQFLIQYYNGEERAKGNILERFSAQQFPDLHSELNLSSLELGDSALYFCASSVGQNYGYTFGSGTRLTVV.

The V and J genes are TRBV6-5 and TRBJ2-7, with 8 nucleotides matching TRBD1. The germline V gene encodes CDR1 MNHEY and CDR2 SVGAGI. This CDR3 comprises 15 residues. V dropped 6 bases and J dropped 0; count of bases not matched to a gene: 7. The CDR3 DNA reads as TGTGCCAGCAGGAAACAGGGGGACCTCTCCTACGAGCAGTACTTC. Amino acid sequence: CASRKQGDLSYEQYF.